This is a list of T cell receptor beta chains from one sample in a study of blood T cell repertoires in COVID-19. Here immunoSEQ multiplex PCR was the method, and the copy in TCRdb shows in-frame clones only, minus some. The sample gives about 55,000 clones, about nine tenths of which show up once; 3.5% to 4% is in the top ten. What was sequenced was peripheral blood. These receptors originate from a man aged 35-49 years with COVID-19, enrolled during active disease. CDR3s include the opening cysteine and the closing phenylalanine or tryptophan. Each record gives: V gene, D gene, J gene, clone size, CDR3 DNA, CDR3 protein. A D gene is named only where the DNA matches it firmly. Some rows mark clone size as missing; the rest say once, few, many or name a class of expanded clone.

V: TRBV9; D: .; J: TRBJ1-3; size: .; DNA: TGTGCCAGCAGCGTAATGGGGACAATCGGAAACACCATATATTTT; CDR3: CASSVMGTIGNTIYF
V: TRBV15; D: TRBD1; J: TRBJ1-3; size: once; DNA: TGTGCCACCAGCACTGACAGGGGGCAAGGAAACACCATATATTTT; CDR3: CATSTDRGQGNTIYF
V: TRBV6-2/TRBV6-3; D: .; J: TRBJ1-2; size: .; DNA: TGTGCCAGCAGTCGTCAGGGTGATGGCTACACCTTC; CDR3: CASSRQGDGYTF
V: TRBV6-5; D: .; J: TRBJ1-1; size: .; DNA: TGTGCCAGCAGTCGGGGGGGTGGGGCTTTCTTT; CDR3: CASSRGGGAFF
V: TRBV5-1; D: .; J: TRBJ1-1; size: .; DNA: TGCGCCAGCAGTTCGGGACACCTGGCGGAGAGAGCTTTCTTT; CDR3: CASSSGHLAERAFF
V: TRBV7-9; D: .; J: TRBJ1-3; size: .; DNA: TGTGCCAGCAGCGCACAGGGAAAGAGCTCTGGAAACACCATATATTTT; CDR3: CASSAQGKSSGNTIYF
V: TRBV19; D: TRBD2; J: TRBJ2-4; size: .; DNA: TGTGCCAGTAGTATTAGGTCGGGGACTAGCGGGTTTGCCAAAAACATTCAGTACTTC; CDR3: CASSIRSGTSGFAKNIQYF
V: TRBV4-2; D: TRBD1; J: TRBJ2-7; size: .; DNA: TGTGCCAGCAGCCAAGATACAGGGGACCTTCTCTACGAGCAGTACTTC; CDR3: CASSQDTGDLLYEQYF
V: TRBV5-1; D: TRBD1; J: TRBJ2-7; size: .; DNA: TGCGCCAGCAGCTTCGGGACAGGGGAGGTCGAGCAGTACTTC; CDR3: CASSFGTGEVEQYF
V: TRBV2; D: .; J: TRBJ2-7; size: .; DNA: TGTGCCAGCAGAGACCGGGACATGGCGCACGAGCAGTACTTC; CDR3: CASRDRDMAHEQYF
V: TRBV7-9; D: TRBD2; J: TRBJ2-7; size: .; DNA: TGTGCCAGCAGCTCGGGACTAGCGGGAGCTCTCGACGAGCAGTACTTC; CDR3: CASSSGLAGALDEQYF
V: TRBV14; D: TRBD2; J: TRBJ2-3; size: .; DNA: TGTGCCAGCAGCCGTTTCCTTGGGGGGGGCACAGATACGCAGTATTTT; CDR3: CASSRFLGGGTDTQYF
V: TRBV10-3; D: .; J: TRBJ2-4; size: once; DNA: TGTGCCATCAGTGGTGGCGGGTTCAAAAACATTCAGTACTTC; CDR3: CAISGGGFKNIQYF
V: TRBV14; D: TRBD2; J: TRBJ2-1; size: many; DNA: TGTGCCAGCAGCCTCGGGACTAGCGGGAGTTTTTACAATGAGCAGTTCTTC; CDR3: CASSLGTSGSFYNEQFF
V: TRBV5-6; D: .; J: TRBJ2-7; size: once; DNA: TGTGCCAGCAGCTATCGGGGGTCCTACGAGCAGTACTTC; CDR3: CASSYRGSYEQYF
V: TRBV7-9; D: TRBD2; J: TRBJ2-3; size: .; DNA: TGTGCCAGCAGCTTAGTGGGCGGGAGACAAAATAGCACAGATACGCAGTATTTT; CDR3: CASSLVGGRQNSTDTQYF
V: TRBV5-1; D: TRBD2; J: TRBJ2-1; size: .; DNA: TGCGCCAGCAGCTTTGGGACTAGCGGAGGGGAGAGCTCCTACAATGAGCAGTTCTTC; CDR3: CASSFGTSGGESSYNEQFF